Below, 14 T cell receptor beta chains from the same sample are listed, as sequenced in a study of regulatory T cells in long-lasting Graves disease. Arm-PCR with iRepertoire HTBI primers amplified the CDR3 regions for these TCR beta libraries. TCRdb fed the multiplex PCR reads into MiXCR, producing one record per CDR3 protein. The repertoire holds about 430,000 distinct CDR3 sequences, with over 14% as singletons. The time point is: newly diagnosed GD, antithyroid drugs for less than 3 months. There was RNA extracted from PBMCs, and the TCR library was made from it. Separately, the same data were catalogued under a study of T cells in Graves' hyperthyroidism and ophthalmopathy.

The sample in question was peripheral blood mononuclear cells (PBMCs), obtained at new diagnosis, from a patient treated with antithyroid drugs. The receptor source for this set is a woman aged 40 to 49 with Graves disease.

This clonotype has ten or more counts. This sequence joins TRBV29-1 and TRBJ2-5; D unclear. Germline CDR1 reads SQVTM; CDR2 reads ANQGSEA. V shed 5 bases and J shed 2 bases, with 9 bases lying between them. This CDR3 has 12 amino acids. CDR3 in DNA: TGCAGCGTTAAAACACCTCAAGAGACCCAGTACTTC. Translation: CSVKTPQETQYF.

This clonotype was observed many times. This chain joins TRBV28 and TRBJ2-2; 7 nucleotides align to TRBD1. The junction had 13 bases not matched to a gene; V was cut back by 5 bases and J by 4 bases. Germline V CDR1 and CDR2: MDHEN, SYDVKM. The CDR3 contains 17 residues. The CDR3 loop is CASSLMPTGVTTGELFF. The CDR3 nucleotides are TGTGCCAGCAGTCTGATGCCTACAGGGGTGACCACCGGGGAGCTGTTTTTT.

The sample holds many counts of this clonotype. In DNA form, the CDR3 reads TGTGCCAGCAGCTTAACTAGCGGGAGTTTCTACGAGCAGTACTTC. Protein: CASSLTSGSFYEQYF. This sequence joins TRBV7-3 and TRBJ2-7; 9 bases line up with TRBD2. V was clipped by 0 bases and J by 3 bases; unmatched bases: 3. The CDR3 length is 15 residues. Germline-derived CDR1 and CDR2 are SGHTA and FQGTGA.

This clonotype has ten or more counts. The V and J genes are TRBV27 and TRBJ2-1; 8 nucleotides line up with TRBD2. Judging by the DNA end, TRBJ2-5 fits better; the J call may be wrong. The CDR3 has 15 amino acids. From germline, CDR1 is MNHEY and CDR2 SMNVEV (reference sequence). CDR3 bases: TGTGCCAGCAGTCTGACGACTAGCGTAGAAGAGACCCAGTACTTC. Residues: CASSLTTSVEETQYF.

The table lists this clonotype with many counts. The chain carries TRBV12-3 or TRBV12-4 and TRBJ2-2, with D perhaps matching TRBD1 (5 bases). This CDR3 is 14 amino acids long. V lost 6 bases and J lost 2, with 10 bases in between. CDR3 in DNA: TGTGCCAGCAGGCCCGACAGAAACACCGGGGAGCTGTTTTTT. The encoded protein is CASRPDRNTGELFF.

This clonotype was observed a few times. The rearrangement joins TRBV30 to TRBJ2-7, with a tentative D call TRBD1 (6 bases). The CDR3 is 15 residues long. Per the germline V gene, CDR1 is GTSNPN and CDR2 is SVGIG (reference sequence). The germline V and J ends were trimmed by 4 bases and 1 base, with 17 bases remaining between them. DNA for the CDR3: TGTGCCTGGAACCCCCGGACAGCGATTTCCTACGAGCAGTACTTC. Amino acids: CAWNPRTAISYEQYF.

This chain links TRBV5-1 with TRBJ2-3; D is unresolved. The CDR3 length is 15 residues. V lost 4 bases and J lost 5, with 17 bases in between. Germline CDR1 and CDR2: SGHRS and YFSETQ. The CDR3 sequence is CASSPGPPGVDTQYF. CDR3 bases: TGCGCCAGCAGCCCCGGCCCGCCCGGCGTAGATACGCAGTATTTT. Filled out from reference TRBV5-1 and TRBJ2-3, the complete variable domain reads KAGVTQTPRYLIKTRGQQVTLSCSPISGHRSVSWYQQTPGQGLQFLFEYFSETQRNKGNFPGRFSGRQFSNSRSEMNVSTLELGDSALYLCASSPGPPGVDTQYFGPGTRLTVL.

This clonotype was picked up many times. The CDR3: CASSGRSYRWLAGFNEQFF. Here the CDR3 DNA reads TGTGCCAGCAGCGGACGAAGTTATCGGTGGCTAGCGGGGTTCAATGAGCAGTTCTTC. J is TRBJ2-1 and V is TRBV3-1; TRBD2 matches at 9 bases. Unmatched junction bases numbered 20, after V lost 5 bases and J lost 6 bases. Germline V gene data show CDR1 as LGHDT and CDR2 as YNNKEL (reference sequence). CDR3 length: 19 amino acids.

This clonotype was counted at least ten times. The chain uses TRBV12-3 or TRBV12-4 and TRBJ1-2, with TRBD1 matching over 8 bases. This CDR3 has 13 residues. Trimming removed 4 bases from V and 5 bases from J; junction bases left unmatched: 3. This chain's CDR3 is CASSYRGIYGYTF. In DNA form, the CDR3 reads TGTGCCAGCAGTTACAGGGGGATTTATGGCTACACCTTC.

This clonotype has at least ten counts. The gene calls are TRBV7-2 and TRBJ2-2; 8 bases align to TRBD1. The J segment lost 4 bases and the V segment lost 7 bases, leaving 5 bases of the junction unmatched. CDR1 and CDR2 (germline): SGHTA, FQGNSA. The CDR3 runs to 14 residues. The DNA for the CDR3 is TGTGCCAGCAACCCAACAGGGGGCACCGGGGAGCTGTTTTTT. It yields the protein CASNPTGGTGELFF.

For this clonotype: It may be a read error: a sequence one base away is much more abundant. The chain has TRBV11-2 and TRBJ2-2; 9 nucleotides line up with TRBD1. This CDR3 contains 16 residues. Per the germline V gene, CDR1 is SGHAT and CDR2 is FQNNGV. In DNA form, the CDR3 reads TGTGCCAGCAGCCAGAAATTACAGGGGGCAACCGGGGAGCCGTTTTTT. Translation gives CASSQKLQGATGEPFF.

This clonotype was observed at least ten times. The chain uses TRBV6-1 and TRBJ2-2, with 7 bases identical to TRBD2. From germline, CDR1 is MNHNS and CDR2 SASEGT. The V segment lost 8 bases and the J segment 4 bases; nucleotides outside the gene matches: 16. The CDR3 has 17 residues. As DNA, the CDR3 is TGTGCCAGCGGTCGGGACTATCCTTTATCGGGCACCGGGGAGCTGTTTTTT. It is translated as CASGRDYPLSGTGELFF.

The chain recombines TRBV12-3 or TRBV12-4 with TRBJ1-1; the match to TRBD1 covers 9 bases. V shed 1 base and J 6 bases; nucleotides not matched to a gene: 9. This CDR3 has 16 residues. CDR3: CASSLGGRDRDPEAFF. CDR3 nucleotides: TGTGCCAGCAGTTTAGGGGGCCGGGACAGGGACCCTGAAGCTTTCTTT.

The chain employs TRBV14 and TRBJ2-5, with D perhaps given as TRBD1 or TRBD2 (5 bases each). This CDR3 has 18 residues. V was clipped by 0 bases and J by 4 bases, with 21 bases between them. Germline CDR1 is SGHDN and CDR2 is FVKESK. For the CDR3, the DNA is TGTGCCAGCAGCCAAGACACAGTGCTTATCTATGGGGGAGAGACCCAGTACTTC. Its translation: CASSQDTVLIYGGETQYF.